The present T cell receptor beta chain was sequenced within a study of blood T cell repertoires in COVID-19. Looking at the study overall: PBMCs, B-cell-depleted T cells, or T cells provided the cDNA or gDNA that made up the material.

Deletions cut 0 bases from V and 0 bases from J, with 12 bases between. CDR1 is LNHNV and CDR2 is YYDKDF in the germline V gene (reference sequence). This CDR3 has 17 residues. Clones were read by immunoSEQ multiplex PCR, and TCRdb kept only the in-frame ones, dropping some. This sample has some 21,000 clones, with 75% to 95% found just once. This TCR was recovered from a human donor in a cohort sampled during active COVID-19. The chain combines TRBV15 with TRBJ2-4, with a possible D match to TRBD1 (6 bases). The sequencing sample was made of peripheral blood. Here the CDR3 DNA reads TGTGCCACCAGCAGAGACCGGACAGCGCTAGCCAAAAACATTCAGTACTTC. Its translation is CATSRDRTALAKNIQYF.